This TCR beta chain was sequenced during a study of blood T cell repertoires in COVID-19. Study-wide context: Sources were T cells, B-cell-depleted T cells, or PBMCs; the material itself was cDNA or gDNA.

In the source study's methods: From reference gene primer amplification, estimates of nucleated cell counts were derived. Only in-frame clones appear in the TCRdb table, and some are missing; sequencing was by immunoSEQ multiplex PCR. That table gives V, J and clone size, and the DNA gave D and trimming. The sample includes some 150,000 clones, roughly nine tenths of them seen just once. The clonotype originates from a woman aged 55-69 years with COVID-19, enrolled during active disease. Sequencing used peripheral blood.

Written as DNA, the CDR3 is TGTGCCAGCAGATCCGGACAGGTGGGGAATCAGCCCCAGCATTTT. It is translated as CASRSGQVGNQPQHF. The chain uses TRBV27 and TRBJ1-5; TRBD1 aligns across 7 bases. Trimming removed 6 bases from V and 4 bases from J; junction bases left unmatched: 9. In germline, CDR1 is MNHEY, CDR2 SMNVEV (reference sequence). This CDR3 comprises 15 residues.